The clone carrying this T cell receptor beta chain has at least ten counts. Its cognate antigen is unknown. This sample was taken from a study of shared clonotypes between healthy human individuals. General study results and limits: For naive CD4 cells, around 5% of clonotypes were shared across a few donors.

Each PCR replicate from the sorted subsets contained about 180 ng DNA, which is roughly 33,000 T cell genomes. TCRdb keeps only in-frame clones here, not all; method: immunoSEQ multiplex PCR. There are some 1 million clones in the sample; approximately 68% occur only once, and around 1.4% lies in the top ten. This CDR3 contains 14 residues. Looked up from germline, CDR1 is SGHVS and CDR2 is FQNEAQ. Trimming pared 1 base from V and 6 bases from J, leaving 10 bases between. Sequencing was performed on memory CD4+ T cells sorted from blood. Subset specified: CD45RA-negative fraction. The J gene is TRBJ1-5, the V gene TRBV7-8; D unclear. The clonotype originates from a man aged 18 to 30 in good health. The CDR3 bases are TGTGCCAGCAGCTTAGAGAGGGCCGGTCAGCCCCAGCATTTT. As protein: CASSLERAGQPQHF. The full variable domain, rest sourced from reference TRBV7-8 and TRBJ1-5, is GAGVSQSPRYKVAKRGQDVALRCDPISGHVSLFWYQQALGQGPEFLTYFQNEAQLDKSGLPSDRFFAERPEGSVSTLKIQRTQQEDSAVYLCASSLERAGQPQHFGDGTRLSIL.